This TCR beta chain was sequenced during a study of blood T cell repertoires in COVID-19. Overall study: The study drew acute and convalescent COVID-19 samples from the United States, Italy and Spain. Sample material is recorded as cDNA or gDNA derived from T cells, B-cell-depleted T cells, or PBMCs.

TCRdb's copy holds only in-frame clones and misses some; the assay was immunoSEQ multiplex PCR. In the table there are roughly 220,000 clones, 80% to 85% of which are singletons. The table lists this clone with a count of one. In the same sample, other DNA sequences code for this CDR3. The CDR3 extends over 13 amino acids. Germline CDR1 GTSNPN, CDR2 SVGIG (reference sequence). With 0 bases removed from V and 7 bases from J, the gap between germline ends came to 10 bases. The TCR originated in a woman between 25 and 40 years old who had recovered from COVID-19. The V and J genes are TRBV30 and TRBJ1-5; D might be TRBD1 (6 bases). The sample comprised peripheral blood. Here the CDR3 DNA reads TGTGCCTGGAGTGTACAGGGCAGACAGCCCCAGCATTTT. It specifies CAWSVQGRQPQHF.